The 20 T cell receptor beta chains given below trace back to one sample, sequenced in a study of cytomegalovirus exposure and HLA in healthy donors. 13 Jbeta primers and 60 Vbeta primers were used for the PCR. Generated by immunoSEQ multiplex PCR, the TCRdb table keeps only in-frame clones and is missing some. This table has about 120,000 clones, over 80% appearing once. Material for sequencing was PBMCs. All receptors come from a man in his late teens or twenties in good health and CMV-seropositive.

V and J are TRBV27 and TRBJ1-2; TRBD1 matches at 7 bases. Trimming took 5 bases from V and 6 from J; bases not matched to a gene: 3. The length of the CDR3 is 12 residues. From germline, CDR1 is MNHEY and CDR2 SMNVEV (reference sequence). The CDR3 reads CASSGGQNGYTF. The CDR3, as DNA: TGTGCCAGCAGTGGGGGACAGAATGGCTACACCTTC.

The chain has TRBV30 and TRBJ2-7; D gene unclear. Per the germline V gene, CDR1 is GTSNPN and CDR2 is SVGIG (reference sequence). The CDR3 is 11 amino acids. The ends were cut back, 1 base at V and 5 bases at J, with 6 bases in the middle. CDR3 loop: CAWSAFNEQYF. The DNA for the CDR3 is TGTGCCTGGAGTGCCTTTAACGAGCAGTACTTC. Based on the CDR3 plus reference TRBV30 and TRBJ2-7, the full variable domain is SQTIHQWPATLVQPVGSPLSLECTVEGTSNPNLYWYRQAAGRGLQLLFYSVGIGQISSEVPQNLSASRPQDRQFILSSKKLLLSDSGFYLCAWSAFNEQYFGPGTRLTVT.

V gene TRBV11-2 combines with J gene TRBJ2-4; D is unclear. Trimming pared 5 bases from V and 0 bases from J, leaving 14 bases between. In germline, CDR1 is SGHAT, CDR2 FQNNGV. This CDR3 has 16 amino acids. DNA for the CDR3: TGTGCCAGCAGCAAACACCAGATCGAAGCCAAAAACATTCAGTACTTC. Its translation is CASSKHQIEAKNIQYF.

The V gene is TRBV2, the J gene TRBJ2-1; no clear D gene. Trimming pared 7 bases from V and 0 bases from J, leaving 16 bases between. Germline assignment: CDR1 SNHLY and CDR2 FYNNEI. The CDR3 extends over 16 amino acids. CDR3 coding DNA: TGTGCCAGCACCCCCTTGGGCCCCAGCTCCTACAATGAGCAGTTCTTC. It codes for CASTPLGPSSYNEQFF.

The chain couples TRBV5-6 to TRBJ1-2, with 8 positions matching TRBD1. The junction had 8 bases not matched to a gene; V was cut back by 1 base and J by 3 bases. This CDR3 comprises 16 residues. Looked up from germline, CDR1 is SGHDT and CDR2 is YYEEEE. The CDR3 DNA sequence: TGTGCCAGCAGCTTGAACTATGGACAGGGCCACTATGGCTACACCTTC. Encoded protein: CASSLNYGQGHYGYTF.

The J gene is TRBJ1-1, the V gene TRBV28; D gene ambiguous. The CDR3 has 16 amino acids. Trimming left V 0 bases short and J 10 bases short, with 21 bases between. The germline V gene has CDR1 MDHEN and CDR2 SYDVKM. CDR3 DNA sequence: TGTGCCAGCAGTTTATGGGCGGAATCGGAGAGGCTGGGAGCTTTCTTT. This gives the protein CASSLWAESERLGAFF.

Here the CDR3 DNA reads TGTGCCAGCAGTCCCGGGACAGGGGGTAGGAGCACTGAAGCTTTCTTT. The encoded protein is CASSPGTGGRSTEAFF. The chain links TRBV6-6 to TRBJ1-1, with TRBD1 identical over 11 bases. V shed 5 bases, J shed 4 bases, and the junction held 9 bases outside the gene matches. Germline assignment: CDR1 MNHNY and CDR2 SVGAGI (reference sequence). The CDR3 sequence is 16 residues long.

The gene calls are TRBV19 and TRBJ2-1; a possible D gene is TRBD2 (5 bases). V gave up 1 base and J gave up 7 bases, with 5 bases separating them. Germline V gene lookup returns CDR1 LNHDA and CDR2 SQIVND (reference sequence). CDR3 length: 12 amino acids. The CDR3 DNA sequence: TGTGCCAGTAGTATAGCGGGGAATGAGCAGTTCTTC. It specifies CASSIAGNEQFF.

The chain joins TRBV7-9 to TRBJ2-7; 10 bases line up with TRBD1. Trimming at V came to 8 bases and at J to 7 bases, leaving 5 bases not matched to a gene. This CDR3 has 12 residues. The V gene's germline CDR1 is SEHNR and CDR2 FQNEAQ (reference sequence). The CDR3, as DNA: TGTGCCAGCGGGACAGGGGCTGGGGAGCAGTACTTC. This gives the protein CASGTGAGEQYF.

This clone appeared a single time. This chain uses TRBV29-1 with TRBJ1-3; D call uncertain. V was pared by 4 bases and J by 1 base, with 17 bases between. From germline, CDR1 is SQVTM and CDR2 ANQGSEA. The CDR3 loop spans 16 amino acids. CDR3 coding DNA: TGCAGCGTTGTTCTCTCGGTAGCGGGTTCTGGAAACACCATATATTTT. It specifies CSVVLSVAGSGNTIYF.

The V and J genes are TRBV19 and TRBJ1-1, with D perhaps matching TRBD1 (6 bases). CDR1 and CDR2 from the germline V gene are LNHDA and SQIVND (reference sequence). The CDR3 is made up of 12 amino acids. The V and J ends lost 5 bases and 11 bases respectively, with 15 bases between them. Here the CDR3 DNA reads TGTGCCAGTAGTGCAGGGGTGAGGGGGGCTTTCTTT. Protein: CASSAGVRGAFF.

There are a few counts of this clone. The V gene is TRBV2, the J gene TRBJ1-1, with 7 bases identical to TRBD1. The CDR3 sequence is 14 residues long. Germline CDR1 reads SNHLY; CDR2 reads FYNNEI. V shed 7 bases and J 0 bases; nucleotides not matched to a gene: 5. The CDR3 here is CASKIRGLNTEAFF. The CDR3 DNA is TGTGCCAGCAAGATAAGGGGGCTGAACACTGAAGCTTTCTTT.

The chain combines TRBV5-1 with TRBJ2-1; D possibly corresponds to TRBD1 (6 bases). There are 14 residues in the CDR3. The germline V gene has CDR1 SGHRS and CDR2 YFSETQ. Trimming cost V 6 bases and J 2 bases, with 12 bases left between them. CDR3: CASTQDSPYNEQFF. Here the CDR3 DNA reads TGCGCCAGCACTCAGGACAGTCCCTACAATGAGCAGTTCTTC.

This chain links TRBV10-1 with TRBJ2-2, with D tentatively TRBD1 (5 bases). There are 12 residues in the CDR3. Germline CDR1 WNHNN, CDR2 SYGVQD (reference sequence). Trimming shortened V by 4 bases and J by 8 bases, and 8 bases separated the two germline ends. CDR3 amino acids: CASSAGSGELFF. The CDR3 DNA reads as TGCGCCAGCAGTGCAGGGTCGGGGGAGCTGTTTTTT.

This chain uses TRBV5-6 with TRBJ1-6, with TRBD1 identical over 9 bases. The germline V gene has CDR1 SGHDT and CDR2 YYEEEE. The J segment lost 0 bases and the V segment lost 6 bases, leaving 4 bases of the junction unmatched. The CDR3 covers 16 residues. The CDR3 DNA sequence: TGTGCCAGCACCGGACAGGGGAGCTCCTATAATTCACCCCTCCACTTT. This codes for CASTGQGSSYNSPLHF.

The chain joins TRBV2 to TRBJ2-5; the match to TRBD2 covers 9 bases. After removal of 6 bases from V and 5 bases from J, the junction contained 7 bases not matched to a gene. The germline CDR1 and CDR2 sequences are SNHLY and FYNNEI. The CDR3 spans 14 residues. The DNA of the CDR3 is TGTGCCAGCAGGGGCGGGGGGGCACAGGAGACCCAGTACTTC. It specifies CASRGGGAQETQYF.

The J gene is TRBJ2-3, the V gene TRBV2; 8 bases are shared with TRBD2. There are 15 residues in the CDR3. CDR1 is SNHLY and CDR2 is FYNNEI in the germline V gene. Trimming cost V 8 bases and J 0 bases; bases outside gene matches: 7. The CDR3: CASSPGGGSTDTQYF. The CDR3 DNA is TGTGCCAGCTCCCCCGGGGGGGGCAGCACAGATACGCAGTATTTT. The variable domain in full, completed from reference TRBV2 and TRBJ2-3, reads EPEVTQTPSHQVTQMGQEVILRCVPISNHLYFYWYRQILGQKVEFLVSFYNNEISEKSEIFDDQFSVERPDGSNFTLKIRSTKLEDSAMYFCASSPGGGSTDTQYFGPGTRLTVL.

The V gene is TRBV4-1, the J gene TRBJ1-2, with a tentative D call TRBD1 (6 bases). The V gene's germline CDR1 is MGHRA and CDR2 YSYEKL. CDR3 length: 11 amino acids. V was cut by 10 bases and J by 4 bases, with 10 bases left in between. The CDR3 sequence: CATTGSYGYTF. CDR3 bases: TGCGCCACCACAGGGTCCTATGGCTACACCTTC.

The V and J genes are TRBV6-1 and TRBJ1-1; no definite D call. V shed 11 bases and J shed 6 bases, with 19 bases lying between them. Germline-derived CDR1 and CDR2 are MNHNS and SASEGT. The CDR3 covers 13 residues. The CDR3 loop is CAAQGGRQPEAFF. In DNA, the CDR3 is TGTGCCGCCCAAGGAGGGCGGCAACCTGAAGCTTTCTTT.

CDR3 sequence: CASRGNGYNEQFF. The CDR3, as DNA: TGTGCCAGCAGGGGCAACGGTTACAATGAGCAGTTCTTC. This chain connects TRBV27 to TRBJ2-1, with D unresolved. Trimming stripped 6 bases from V and 4 bases from J, with 10 bases between. This CDR3 has 13 amino acids. The germline V gene encodes CDR1 MNHEY and CDR2 SMNVEV (reference sequence).